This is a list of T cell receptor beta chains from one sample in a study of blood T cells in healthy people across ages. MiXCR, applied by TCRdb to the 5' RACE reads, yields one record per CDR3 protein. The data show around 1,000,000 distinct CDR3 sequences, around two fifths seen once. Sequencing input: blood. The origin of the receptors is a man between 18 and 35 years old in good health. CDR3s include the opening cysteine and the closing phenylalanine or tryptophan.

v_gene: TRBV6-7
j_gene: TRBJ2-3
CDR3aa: CASSSSEDTQYF

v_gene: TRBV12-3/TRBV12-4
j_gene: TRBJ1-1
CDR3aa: CASSLDTWGQLFPGSLMNTEAFF

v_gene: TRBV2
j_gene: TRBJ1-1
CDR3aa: CASRPRAMNTEAFF

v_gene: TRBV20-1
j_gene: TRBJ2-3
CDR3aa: CSARDQGVVTDTQYF

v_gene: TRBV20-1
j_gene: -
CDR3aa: CSARDMASGVYEQYF

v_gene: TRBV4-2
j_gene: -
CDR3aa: CASSHGPQKTQYF

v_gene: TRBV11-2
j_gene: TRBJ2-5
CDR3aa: CASSPSGGLRETQYF

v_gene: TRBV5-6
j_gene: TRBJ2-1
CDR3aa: CASSPPGADIENEQFF

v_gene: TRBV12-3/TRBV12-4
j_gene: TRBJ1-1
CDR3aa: CASSLWGRDTEAFF

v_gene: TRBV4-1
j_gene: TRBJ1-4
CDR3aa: CASSNPVATNEKLFF

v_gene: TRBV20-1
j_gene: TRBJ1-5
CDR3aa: CSAISTAYSNQPQHF

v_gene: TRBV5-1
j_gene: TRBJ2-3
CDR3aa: CASSLGEWYREKDTQYF

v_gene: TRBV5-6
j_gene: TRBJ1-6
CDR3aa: CASGDRESYNSPLHF

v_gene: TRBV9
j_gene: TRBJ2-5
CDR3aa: CASSVGGMTQETQYF

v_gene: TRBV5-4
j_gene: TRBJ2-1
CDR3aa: CASSLVRQGSYNEQFF

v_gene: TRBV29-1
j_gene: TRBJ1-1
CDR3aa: CSVETGDGAFF

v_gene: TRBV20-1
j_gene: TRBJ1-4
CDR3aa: CSAREGMGTVTTNEKLFF

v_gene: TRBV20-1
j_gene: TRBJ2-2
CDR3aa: CSARGSGGIHTGELFF